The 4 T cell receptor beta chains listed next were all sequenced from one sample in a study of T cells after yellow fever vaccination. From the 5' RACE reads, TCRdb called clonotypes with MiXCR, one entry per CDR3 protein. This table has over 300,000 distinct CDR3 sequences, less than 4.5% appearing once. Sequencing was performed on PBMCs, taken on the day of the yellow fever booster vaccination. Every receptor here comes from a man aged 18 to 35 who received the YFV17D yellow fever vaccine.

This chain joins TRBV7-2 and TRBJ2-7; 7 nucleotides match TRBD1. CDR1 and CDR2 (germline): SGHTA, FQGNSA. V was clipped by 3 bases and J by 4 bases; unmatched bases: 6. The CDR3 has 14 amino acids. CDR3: CASSFAQGLYEQYF. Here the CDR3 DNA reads TGTGCCAGCAGCTTTGCACAGGGGTTATACGAGCAGTACTTC.

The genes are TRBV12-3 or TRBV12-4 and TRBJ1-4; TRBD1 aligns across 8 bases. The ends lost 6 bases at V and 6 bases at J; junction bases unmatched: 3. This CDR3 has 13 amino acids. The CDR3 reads CASRAGGYEKLFF. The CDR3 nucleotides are TGTGCCAGCAGGGCAGGGGGCTATGAAAAACTGTTTTTT.

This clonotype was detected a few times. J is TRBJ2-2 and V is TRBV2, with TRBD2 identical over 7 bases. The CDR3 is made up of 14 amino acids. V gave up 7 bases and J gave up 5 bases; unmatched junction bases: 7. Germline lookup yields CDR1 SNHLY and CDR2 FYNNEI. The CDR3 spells CASILLAATGELFF. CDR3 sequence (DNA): TGTGCCAGCATATTGCTAGCGGCAACCGGGGAGCTGTTTTTT.

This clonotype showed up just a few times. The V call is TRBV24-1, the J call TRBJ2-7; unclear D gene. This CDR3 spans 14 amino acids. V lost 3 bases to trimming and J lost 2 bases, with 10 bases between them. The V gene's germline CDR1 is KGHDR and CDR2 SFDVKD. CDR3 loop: CATSDVTHTYEQYV. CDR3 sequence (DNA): TGTGCCACCAGTGATGTGACACATACCTACGAGCAGTACGTC.